The 29 T cell receptor beta chains reported below all come from one sample, sequenced in a study of blood T cell repertoires in COVID-19. Profiling relied on immunoSEQ multiplex PCR, and the TCRdb table lists in-frame clones only, not all of them. The sample consists of about 320,000 clones, roughly nine tenths of them appearing once. The sequenced sample consisted of PBMCs or T cells enriched from blood (not recorded which). These receptors came from a woman in her twenties or thirties who had been exposed to COVID-19.

This clone has a single count. This sequence joins TRBV27 and TRBJ2-6; D is possibly TRBD1 (5 bases). This CDR3 is built from 15 residues. Germline assignment: CDR1 MNHEY and CDR2 SMNVEV (reference sequence). The V gene lost 2 bases and the J gene lost 1 base, with 6 bases spanning the gap. The CDR3 DNA sequence: TGTGCCAGCAGTTTAGGGGCTTCTGGGGCCAACGTCCTGACTTTC. Protein: CASSLGASGANVLTF.

This chain connects TRBV5-6 to TRBJ2-5, with 8 bases lining up with TRBD2. The CDR3 extends over 14 amino acids. J gave up 5 bases and V 2 bases, and 5 bases lay outside the gene matches. CDR1 and CDR2 (germline): SGHDT, YYEEEE. CDR3 amino acids: CASSLAGVRETQYF. DNA for the CDR3: TGTGCCAGCAGCTTAGCGGGGGTGAGGGAGACCCAGTACTTC.

V is TRBV18 and J is TRBJ1-5; D unresolved. Germline CDR1 and CDR2: KGHSH and LQKENI. This CDR3 spans 14 amino acids. V lost 5 bases to trimming and J lost 0 bases, with 8 bases between them. CDR3 nucleotide sequence: TGTGCCAGCTCATCAGGCAATAGCAATCAGCCCCAGCATTTT. It specifies CASSSGNSNQPQHF.

The genes are TRBV7-9 and TRBJ2-7; perhaps TRBD1 as D (5 bases). V gave up 6 bases and J gave up 1 base, with 16 bases separating them. CDR1 is SEHNR, CDR2 FQNEAQ, per germline (reference sequence). The CDR3 runs to 15 residues. The CDR3 sequence: CASRPRTKGSYEQYF. In DNA, the CDR3 is TGTGCCAGCAGACCTAGGACAAAGGGTTCCTACGAGCAGTACTTC.

This chain links TRBV28 with TRBJ2-1; perhaps TRBD1 as D (6 bases). The germline V gene has CDR1 MDHEN and CDR2 SYDVKM. V was cut by 6 bases and J by 5 bases, with 20 bases left in between. CDR3 length equals 16 residues. CDR3: CASRDGTSRPNNEQFF. Written as DNA, the CDR3 is TGTGCCAGCAGGGACGGGACATCGCGACCCAACAATGAGCAGTTCTTC.

The chain combines TRBV10-3 with TRBJ1-3; D gene uncertain. Trimming took 5 bases from V and 0 from J, leaving 11 bases between them. The germline V gene has CDR1 ENHRY and CDR2 SYGVKD. CDR3 length: 15 amino acids. Here the CDR3 DNA reads TGTGCCATCAGTCCCCTCGCCGGCTCTGGAAACACCATATATTTT. Its translation is CAISPLAGSGNTIYF.

The V and J genes are TRBV19 and TRBJ1-5; 7 bases match TRBD1. CDR1 LNHDA and CDR2 SQIVND come from the germline V gene (reference sequence). The CDR3 covers 14 residues. J lost 4 bases, V lost 4 bases, and 4 bases had no gene match. DNA for the CDR3: TGTGCCAGTAGTAGGGGGACAGAAAATCAGCCCCAGCATTTT. As protein: CASSRGTENQPQHF.

This sequence joins TRBV3-1 (or the pseudogene TRBV3-2) and TRBJ1-3; D call uncertain. The V end was cut by 4 bases, the J end by 0 bases, with 13 bases between. The CDR3 covers 16 residues. Germline CDR1 and CDR2: LGHDT and YNNKEL (reference sequence). This CDR3 is CASSRWIASSGNTIYF. CDR3 sequence (DNA): TGTGCCAGCAGCCGATGGATAGCGAGCTCTGGAAACACCATATATTTT.

This chain uses TRBV5-5 with TRBJ2-3; tentative D call: TRBD1 (6 bases). CDR3 length equals 16 residues. The germline V gene has CDR1 SGHKS and CDR2 YYEKEE (reference sequence). V was pared by 4 bases and J by 0 bases, with 15 bases between. CDR3 DNA sequence: TGTGCCAGCAGCCCCCGACAGGTCGTTAGCACAGATACGCAGTATTTT. This gives the protein CASSPRQVVSTDTQYF. Together with reference TRBV5-5 and TRBJ2-3, the CDR3 gives the full variable domain: DAGVTQSPTHLIKTRGQQVTLRCSPISGHKSVSWYQQVLGQGPQFIFQYYEKEERGRGNFPDRFSARQFPNYSSELNVNALLLGDSALYLCASSPRQVVSTDTQYFGPGTRLTVL.

This clone has just one count. The DNA for the CDR3 is TGTGCCAGCAGGCGACAGTCTAATTCACCCCTCCACTTT. Residues: CASRRQSNSPLHF. The chain employs TRBV12-3 or TRBV12-4 and TRBJ1-6; maybe TRBD1 (5 bases). With 6 bases removed from V and 6 bases from J, the gap between germline ends came to 9 bases. The CDR3 loop spans 13 amino acids.

The V and J genes are TRBV7-9 and TRBJ1-2, with TRBD1 matching 8 bases. V gave up 1 base and J gave up 5 bases; unmatched junction bases: 6. This CDR3 has 15 residues. CDR1 is SEHNR and CDR2 is FQNEAQ in the germline V gene (reference sequence). The CDR3 DNA reads TGTGCCAGCAGCTTAGATCAGGGGGCGCGGTATGGCTACACCTTC. Its translation: CASSLDQGARYGYTF.

This sequence joins TRBV5-8 and TRBJ1-2; 9 bases agree with TRBD1. Germline V lookup: CDR1 SGHTS, CDR2 YDEGEE. CDR3 length: 14 amino acids. Unmatched junction bases numbered 5, after V lost 4 bases and J lost 4 bases. The CDR3 region has the DNA TGTGCCAGCAGCCCCCGGGACAGGGTCTATGGCTACACCTTC. Its protein product is CASSPRDRVYGYTF.

The chain recombines TRBV9 with TRBJ1-5, with a possible D match to TRBD1 (6 bases). Trimming took off 6 bases at V and 11 bases at J, with 24 bases between the two ends. The germline V gene has CDR1 SGDLS and CDR2 YYNGEE. This CDR3 is built from 15 residues. CDR3 DNA sequence: TGTGCCAGCAATGCCGGGACACCCCCCTTTGTGGCCCAGCATTTT. It yields the protein CASNAGTPPFVAQHF.

This clone was detected a few times. This CDR3 is CASSFMGANQPQHF. In DNA, the CDR3 is TGTGCCAGCAGCTTTATGGGGGCTAATCAGCCCCAGCATTTT. J is TRBJ1-5 and V is TRBV5-4, with D possibly being TRBD1 (6 bases). The CDR3 loop spans 14 amino acids. V lost 2 bases and J lost 4, with 10 bases in between. Germline assignment: CDR1 SGHNT and CDR2 YYREEE (reference sequence).

The chain recombines TRBV7-9 with TRBJ2-7; 8 nucleotides align to TRBD2. This CDR3 is 15 amino acids long. Germline loops: CDR1 SEHNR, CDR2 FQNEAQ (reference sequence). V shed 3 bases, J shed 5 bases, and the junction held 9 bases outside the gene matches. This CDR3 reads CASSFLLRGADEQYF. In DNA, the CDR3 is TGTGCCAGCAGCTTCCTTCTGCGGGGGGCCGACGAGCAGTACTTC.

In this sample, this clone turned up once. This chain uses TRBV11-2 with TRBJ2-4, with D maybe TRBD2 (6 bases). Germline CDR1 reads SGHAT; CDR2 reads FQNNGV. The CDR3 is 15 residues long. V was cut by 1 base and J by 7 bases, with 14 bases left in between. The CDR3 loop reads CASSLGWSRGNIQYF. In nucleotides, the CDR3 is TGTGCCAGCAGCTTAGGTTGGTCCCGGGGGAACATTCAGTACTTC.

J is TRBJ1-3 and V is TRBV4-3; D is possibly TRBD1 (6 bases). Germline V gives CDR1 LGHNA, CDR2 YSLEER. The CDR3 extends over 17 amino acids. Trimming took off 2 bases at V and 0 bases at J, with 14 bases between the two ends. As DNA, the CDR3 is TGCGCCAGCAGCCAATTGCCCAGGGGTGGCTCTGGAAACACCATATATTTT. Amino acids: CASSQLPRGGSGNTIYF.

A single count supports this clone. The chain combines TRBV28 with TRBJ2-2; D gene uncertain. V was shortened by 3 bases and J by 1 base, with 6 bases between the two germline ends. Germline V gene sequence: CDR1 MDHEN, CDR2 SYDVKM. The CDR3 is 14 residues long. For the CDR3, the DNA is TGTGCCAGCAGTTTGCCAGGGAACACCGGGGAGCTGTTTTTT. It codes for CASSLPGNTGELFF.

This sequence joins TRBV3-1 (or the pseudogene TRBV3-2) and TRBJ1-3; TRBD1 matches at 9 bases. CDR1 and CDR2 from the germline V gene are LGHDT and YNNKEL (reference sequence). V was clipped by 7 bases and J by 1 base; unmatched bases: 14. The CDR3 totals 18 residues. CDR3 residues: CASTKDRLDRGSGNTIYF. The CDR3 nucleotides read TGTGCCAGCACCAAAGACCGGCTTGACAGGGGGTCTGGAAACACCATATATTTT.

The chain joins TRBV14 to TRBJ1-1; D ambiguous. V was trimmed by 6 bases and J by 4 bases, leaving 15 bases between them. Germline assignment: CDR1 SGHDN and CDR2 FVKESK. CDR3 size: 14 residues. CDR3 sequence: CASRPSGIGTEAFF. Written as DNA, the CDR3 is TGTGCCAGCAGACCATCAGGAATAGGCACTGAAGCTTTCTTT.

The V call is TRBV9, the J call TRBJ2-1, with TRBD2 identical over 10 bases. V was pared by 3 bases and J by 6 bases, with 9 bases of the junction left unmatched. Germline-derived CDR1 and CDR2 are SGDLS and YYNGEE. CDR3 length equals 16 residues. The CDR3 spells CASSARRAGGLNEQFF. Here the CDR3 DNA reads TGTGCCAGCAGCGCTCGACGAGCGGGGGGGCTCAATGAGCAGTTCTTC.

The V and J genes are TRBV6-5 and TRBJ1-2; TRBD1 might be the D (5 bases). Per germline, CDR1 MNHEY and CDR2 SVGAGI. The ends were cut back, 2 bases at V and 7 bases at J, with 14 bases in the middle. The CDR3 has 14 residues. CDR3 residues: CASSYTGESSGYTF. CDR3 nucleotides: TGTGCCAGCAGTTACACGGGGGAGTCAAGTGGCTACACCTTC.

The rearrangement uses TRBV5-1 and TRBJ1-2; tentatively, D is TRBD1 (5 bases). The CDR3 extends over 13 amino acids. Germline values: CDR1 SGHRS, CDR2 YFSETQ. V lost 2 bases, J lost 8 bases, and 13 bases lay in between. CDR3 in DNA: TGCGCCAGCAGCTTAGGGGCAGGGCGAGGCTACACCTTC. Encoded protein: CASSLGAGRGYTF.

The chain combines TRBV30 with TRBJ1-6; maybe TRBD1 (6 bases). The CDR3 is 13 amino acids. Germline values: CDR1 GTSNPN, CDR2 SVGIG (reference sequence). V gave up 0 bases and J gave up 8 bases, with 8 bases separating them. CDR3 sequence: CAWSVRTDSPLHF. The CDR3 bases are TGTGCCTGGAGTGTGAGGACAGATTCACCCCTCCACTTT.

V is TRBV28 and J is TRBJ2-5; D gene ambiguous. The CDR3 runs 13 residues. CDR1 and CDR2 (germline): MDHEN, SYDVKM. V was cut by 6 bases and J by 2 bases, with 10 bases left in between. The CDR3 is CASRLPGQETQYF. The CDR3 nucleotides are TGTGCCAGCAGGCTCCCGGGTCAAGAGACCCAGTACTTC.

The chain couples TRBV2 to TRBJ1-2, with a possible D match to TRBD1 (5 bases). Germline-derived CDR1 and CDR2 are SNHLY and FYNNEI. The germline V and J ends were trimmed by 3 bases and 8 bases, with 13 bases remaining between them. The CDR3 contains 13 residues. Here the CDR3 reads CASSEERGQGYTF. The CDR3 DNA reads as TGTGCCAGCAGTGAGGAAAGGGGCCAGGGCTACACCTTC.

The chain has TRBV4-3 and TRBJ1-2; D unclear. The V and J ends lost 0 bases and 0 bases respectively, with 14 bases between them. This CDR3 is built from 17 residues. Germline assignment: CDR1 LGHNA and CDR2 YSLEER. This CDR3 is CASSQEVRSVANYGYTF. Written as DNA, the CDR3 is TGCGCCAGCAGCCAAGAAGTAAGGAGCGTCGCTAACTATGGCTACACCTTC.

This clone was recorded only once. The chain uses TRBV2 and TRBJ1-2, with D unresolved. The germline V gene has CDR1 SNHLY and CDR2 FYNNEI. V was pared by 9 bases and J by 2 bases, with 16 bases between. The CDR3 is made up of 14 amino acids. CDR3 DNA: TGTGCCAGTTCTGATAGCCCCCTCAACTATGGCTACACCTTC. Protein sequence: CASSDSPLNYGYTF.

The J gene is TRBJ1-1, the V gene TRBV5-1; the D gene is possibly TRBD1 (5 bases). CDR1 is SGHRS and CDR2 is YFSETQ in the germline V gene. With 4 bases removed from V and 0 bases from J, the gap between germline ends came to 16 bases. The CDR3 extends over 16 amino acids. In DNA form, the CDR3 reads TGCGCCAGCAGCCCCATGGGGGGGGGAATGAACACTGAAGCTTTCTTT. This sequence encodes CASSPMGGGMNTEAFF.